These T cell receptor beta chains were read from a single sample in a study of blood T cell repertoires in COVID-19. Sequenced by immunoSEQ multiplex PCR; TCRdb stores in-frame clones only, minus some. The sample has about 27,000 clones, around 86% seen once. Sequencing was done on a sample of peripheral blood. The receptors were sampled from a woman at least 80 years old with acute or convalescent COVID-19. Each CDR3 is given with its conserved first and last residue. The D gene is left open where the match is weak. A row's size may be missing; if present it is once, few, many or a size class.

v_gene: TRBV6-5
d_gene: -
len: 15
j_gene: TRBJ1-3
abundance: -
CDR3aa: CASSSTGSSGNTIYF
CDR3nt: TGTGCCAGCAGTTCAACAGGTAGCTCTGGAAACACCATATATTTT

v_gene: TRBV3-1/TRBV3-2
d_gene: -
len: 15
j_gene: TRBJ2-2
abundance: -
CDR3aa: CASSQRGGLAGELFF
CDR3nt: TGTGCCAGCAGCCAACGAGGAGGGTTAGCCGGGGAGCTGTTTTTT

v_gene: TRBV18
d_gene: -
len: 14
j_gene: TRBJ2-1
abundance: few
CDR3aa: CASSPETGRNEQFF
CDR3nt: TGTGCCAGCTCACCAGAGACGGGGAGAAATGAGCAGTTCTTC

v_gene: TRBV29-1
d_gene: -
len: 13
j_gene: TRBJ2-1
abundance: -
CDR3aa: CSVDRVTYNEQFF
CDR3nt: TGCAGCGTTGACAGGGTTACCTACAATGAGCAGTTCTTC

v_gene: TRBV13
d_gene: TRBD1
len: 19
j_gene: TRBJ1-4
abundance: few
CDR3aa: CASSSSIGQGGPTNEKLFF
CDR3nt: TGTGCCAGCAGCTCGTCAATAGGACAGGGAGGACCAACTAATGAAAAACTGTTTTTT

v_gene: TRBV9
d_gene: -
len: 15
j_gene: TRBJ1-2
abundance: -
CDR3aa: CASSPSGGVNYGYTF
CDR3nt: TGTGCCAGCAGCCCCTCGGGAGGGGTGAACTATGGCTACACCTTC

v_gene: TRBV6-1
d_gene: -
len: 16
j_gene: TRBJ1-1
abundance: -
CDR3aa: CASSAKPTGPGAEAFF
CDR3nt: TGTGCCAGCAGTGCGAAACCGACAGGTCCCGGGGCTGAAGCTTTCTTT

v_gene: TRBV12-3/TRBV12-4
d_gene: -
len: 11
j_gene: TRBJ1-1
abundance: -
CDR3aa: CASSNTGEAFF
CDR3nt: TGTGCCAGCAGTAACACGGGTGAAGCTTTCTTT

v_gene: TRBV9
d_gene: -
len: 13
j_gene: TRBJ2-3
abundance: -
CDR3aa: CASSVLSTDTQYF
CDR3nt: TGTGCCAGCAGCGTCCTTAGCACAGATACGCAGTATTTT

v_gene: TRBV6-1
d_gene: TRBD1
len: 17
j_gene: TRBJ1-1
abundance: -
CDR3aa: CASSASRGQGARTEAFF
CDR3nt: TGTGCCAGCAGTGCAAGTAGAGGACAGGGGGCGCGCACTGAAGCTTTCTTT

v_gene: TRBV12-3/TRBV12-4
d_gene: -
len: 13
j_gene: TRBJ1-1
abundance: -
CDR3aa: CASSLAQGTEAFF
CDR3nt: TGTGCCAGCAGTTTAGCGCAGGGCACTGAAGCTTTCTTT

v_gene: TRBV24-1
d_gene: -
len: 13
j_gene: TRBJ1-1
abundance: once
CDR3aa: CATTRGPNTEAFF
CDR3nt: TGTGCCACCACTAGGGGCCCGAACACTGAAGCTTTCTTT

v_gene: TRBV19
d_gene: -
len: 14
j_gene: TRBJ1-1
abundance: -
CDR3aa: CASKGLTRDTEAFF
CDR3nt: TGTGCCAGTAAAGGTCTGACGCGGGACACTGAAGCTTTCTTT

v_gene: TRBV30
d_gene: -
len: 15
j_gene: TRBJ1-2
abundance: -
CDR3aa: CAWSASTGASRGYTF
CDR3nt: TGTGCCTGGAGTGCTTCCACAGGAGCCTCTAGGGGCTACACCTTC

v_gene: TRBV7-2
d_gene: -
len: 15
j_gene: TRBJ1-2
abundance: -
CDR3aa: CASSPLGGGAYGYTF
CDR3nt: TGTGCCAGCAGCCCATTGGGGGGGGGCGCCTATGGCTACACCTTC

v_gene: TRBV3-1/TRBV3-2
d_gene: TRBD1
len: 13
j_gene: TRBJ1-1
abundance: -
CDR3aa: CASSQEDRFAAFF
CDR3nt: TGTGCCAGCAGCCAAGAGGACAGGTTCGCGGCTTTCTTT

v_gene: TRBV4-2
d_gene: -
len: 14
j_gene: TRBJ2-1
abundance: -
CDR3aa: CASSQDGGYNEQFF
CDR3nt: TGTGCCAGCAGCCAAGACGGGGGATACAATGAGCAGTTCTTC

v_gene: TRBV5-4
d_gene: TRBD1
len: 14
j_gene: TRBJ1-2
abundance: -
CDR3aa: CASSLGQLARGYTF
CDR3nt: TGTGCCAGCAGCCTGGGACAGCTTGCTAGGGGCTACACCTTC

v_gene: TRBV29-1
d_gene: TRBD1
len: 14
j_gene: TRBJ1-1
abundance: -
CDR3aa: CTVTRGTGNTEAFF
CDR3nt: TGCACCGTGACGAGGGGGACAGGGAACACTGAAGCTTTCTTT

v_gene: TRBV7-7
d_gene: -
len: 13
j_gene: TRBJ2-5
abundance: -
CDR3aa: CASSSSGEETQYF
CDR3nt: TGTGCTAGCAGCTCCTCAGGGGAAGAGACCCAGTACTTC

v_gene: TRBV18
d_gene: TRBD2
len: 19
j_gene: TRBJ2-3
abundance: -
CDR3aa: CASSHQGTSGYSSTDTQYF
CDR3nt: TGTGCCAGCTCACACCAGGGGACTAGCGGATACTCTAGCACAGATACGCAGTATTTT

v_gene: TRBV2
d_gene: TRBD2
len: 14
j_gene: TRBJ2-4
abundance: -
CDR3aa: CAVSLLAGGNIQYF
CDR3nt: TGTGCCGTATCCCTCCTAGCGGGAGGAAACATTCAGTACTTC

v_gene: TRBV7-2
d_gene: TRBD2
len: 15
j_gene: TRBJ2-7
abundance: once
CDR3aa: CASSLAAGGGYEQYF
CDR3nt: TGTGCCAGCAGCTTAGCAGCGGGAGGTGGGTACGAGCAGTACTTC

v_gene: TRBV10-1
d_gene: TRBD1
len: 14
j_gene: TRBJ1-1
abundance: -
CDR3aa: CASRRDRTDTEAFF
CDR3nt: TGCGCCAGCAGAAGGGACAGAACCGACACTGAAGCTTTCTTT

v_gene: TRBV3-1/TRBV3-2
d_gene: -
len: 14
j_gene: TRBJ1-1
abundance: -
CDR3aa: CASTPQGRNTEAFF
CDR3nt: TGTGCCAGCACGCCTCAGGGCAGGAACACTGAAGCTTTCTTT

v_gene: TRBV9
d_gene: -
len: 14
j_gene: TRBJ2-3
abundance: -
CDR3aa: CASSVSGTTDTQYF
CDR3nt: TGTGCCAGCAGCGTATCTGGGACAACAGATACGCAGTATTTT

v_gene: TRBV12-3/TRBV12-4
d_gene: TRBD2
len: 13
j_gene: TRBJ2-1
abundance: -
CDR3aa: CASSPFQRGEQFF
CDR3nt: TGTGCCAGCAGTCCATTCCAGCGGGGGGAGCAGTTCTTC

v_gene: TRBV19
d_gene: TRBD1
len: 13
j_gene: TRBJ1-2
abundance: -
CDR3aa: CASSIEGTGGYTF
CDR3nt: TGTGCCAGTAGTATAGAAGGGACAGGGGGCTACACCTTC

v_gene: TRBV13
d_gene: TRBD2
len: 19
j_gene: TRBJ2-2
abundance: -
CDR3aa: CASSPPRLPGLAYTGELFF
CDR3nt: TGTGCCAGCAGCCCGCCTCGTCTGCCGGGACTAGCGTACACCGGGGAGCTGTTTTTT

v_gene: TRBV19
d_gene: TRBD1
len: 14
j_gene: TRBJ1-1
abundance: -
CDR3aa: CASMGRGLNTEAFF
CDR3nt: TGTGCCAGTATGGGAAGGGGGCTGAACACTGAAGCTTTCTTT

v_gene: TRBV12-3/TRBV12-4
d_gene: TRBD1
len: 13
j_gene: TRBJ1-2
abundance: few
CDR3aa: CASSWDRNYGYTF
CDR3nt: TGTGCCAGCAGCTGGGACAGAAACTATGGCTACACCTTC

v_gene: TRBV6-5
d_gene: TRBD1
len: 11
j_gene: TRBJ1-1
abundance: -
CDR3aa: CASRQGTEAFF
CDR3nt: TGTGCCAGTCGACAGGGAACTGAAGCTTTCTTT

v_gene: TRBV11-2
d_gene: TRBD2
len: 17
j_gene: TRBJ2-7
abundance: once
CDR3aa: CASSLMTLAGRPHEQYF
CDR3nt: TGTGCCAGCAGCTTAATGACTCTAGCGGGGAGGCCCCACGAGCAGTACTTC

v_gene: TRBV5-1
d_gene: TRBD1
len: 14
j_gene: TRBJ2-7
abundance: once
CDR3aa: CASSPGQGRGEQYF
CDR3nt: TGCGCCAGCAGTCCCGGACAGGGTCGGGGAGAGCAGTACTTC

v_gene: TRBV7-9
d_gene: -
len: 14
j_gene: TRBJ2-7
abundance: -
CDR3aa: CASSLGTATYEQYF
CDR3nt: TGTGCCAGCAGCTTAGGGACAGCGACCTACGAGCAGTACTTC

v_gene: TRBV7-2
d_gene: TRBD1
len: 15
j_gene: TRBJ2-5
abundance: -
CDR3aa: CASSLNPGQQETQYF
CDR3nt: TGTGCCAGCAGCTTAAACCCGGGACAGCAAGAGACCCAGTACTTC

v_gene: TRBV5-8
d_gene: TRBD2
len: 16
j_gene: TRBJ2-5
abundance: -
CDR3aa: CASSSSGGGLEETQYF
CDR3nt: TGTGCCAGCAGCTCTTCCGGGGGGGGCCTGGAAGAGACCCAGTACTTC

v_gene: TRBV12-3/TRBV12-4
d_gene: -
len: 13
j_gene: TRBJ1-2
abundance: few
CDR3aa: CASSIQGSGGYTF
CDR3nt: TGTGCCAGCAGCATACAGGGATCCGGCGGCTACACCTTC

v_gene: TRBV19
d_gene: -
len: 16
j_gene: TRBJ1-1
abundance: -
CDR3aa: CASSIGEIYGRTEAFF
CDR3nt: TGTGCCAGTAGTATAGGCGAAATCTATGGGAGAACTGAAGCTTTCTTT

v_gene: TRBV2
d_gene: TRBD2
len: 15
j_gene: TRBJ2-2
abundance: few
CDR3aa: CASSLSGGVGGELFF
CDR3nt: TGTGCCAGCAGTCTTAGCGGGGGGGTAGGCGGGGAGCTGTTTTTT

v_gene: TRBV20-1
d_gene: -
len: 14
j_gene: TRBJ1-2
abundance: -
CDR3aa: CSASTRTEGDGYTF
CDR3nt: TGCAGTGCTAGTACGAGGACAGAGGGCGATGGCTACACCTTC